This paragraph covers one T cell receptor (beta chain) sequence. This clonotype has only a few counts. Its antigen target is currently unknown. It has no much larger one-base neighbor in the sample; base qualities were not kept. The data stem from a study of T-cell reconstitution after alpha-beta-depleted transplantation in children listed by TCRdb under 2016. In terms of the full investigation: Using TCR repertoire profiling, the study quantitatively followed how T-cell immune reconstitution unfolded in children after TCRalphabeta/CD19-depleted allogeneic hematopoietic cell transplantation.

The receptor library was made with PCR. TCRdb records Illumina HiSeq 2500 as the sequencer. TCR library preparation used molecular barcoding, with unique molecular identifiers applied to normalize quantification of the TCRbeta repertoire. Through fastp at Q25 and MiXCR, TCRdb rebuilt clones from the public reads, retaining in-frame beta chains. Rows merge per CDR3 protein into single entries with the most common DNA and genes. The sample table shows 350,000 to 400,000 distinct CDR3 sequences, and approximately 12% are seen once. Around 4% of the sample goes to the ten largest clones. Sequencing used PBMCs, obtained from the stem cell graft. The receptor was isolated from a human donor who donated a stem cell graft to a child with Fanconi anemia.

The DNA is as follows: TGCGCCAGCAGCTTGAGGTCAGGGGCCGCGAACACTGAAGCTTTCTTT. It is translated as CASSLRSGAANTEAFF. The rearrangement combines TRBV5-1 with TRBJ1-1; TRBD1 is a possible D gene, resting on 6 matching bases. The CDR3 has 16 amino acids, counting the end cysteine and phenylalanine. Just CDR3 DNA is preserved here, 48 bases in frame from base 1. CDR1 is given as SGHRS and CDR2 as YFSETQ, both from the germline V gene. The V and J ends are trimmed by 1 base and 1 base, leaving 14 bases between them.